What follows are 27 T cell receptor beta chains derived from one specimen sequenced in a study of Ad26.COV2.S vaccination and SARS-CoV-2 variants. The method was immunoSEQ multiplex PCR; TCRdb's version includes in-frame clones alone and lacks a portion of them. The sample lists 300,000 to 400,000 clones; about nine tenths were seen once. Specified treatment: around 19 received Ad26.COV2.S at low or high dose, single or two shots; several received placebo; per-sample allocation not given. Samples were taken on day 63 after the first vaccine or placebo injection. The starting material was peripheral blood, obtained in a trial of Ad26.COV2.S vaccine versus placebo. These receptors originate from a person aged 18 to 59 who received the Ad26.COV2.S COVID-19 vaccine or a placebo.

This chain connects TRBV27 to TRBJ1-4; D call uncertain. The length of the CDR3 is 14 residues. V shed 4 bases and J shed 7 bases, with 13 bases lying between them. CDR1 and CDR2 from the germline V gene are MNHEY and SMNVEV (reference sequence). CDR3 nucleotides: TGTGCCAGCAGTTCCCTGTCCACCGGTGAAAAACTGTTTTTT. Its protein is CASSSLSTGEKLFF.

The J gene is TRBJ2-2, the V gene TRBV7-9; 8 bases are shared with TRBD1. CDR1 and CDR2 from the germline V gene are SEHNR and FQNEAQ (reference sequence). This CDR3 spans 13 amino acids. V dropped 10 bases and J dropped 7; count of bases not matched to a gene: 8. In DNA, the CDR3 is TGTGCCACATCGGACAGGGTGGACGGGGAGCTGTTTTTT. Protein sequence: CATSDRVDGELFF.

The gene calls are TRBV12-3 or TRBV12-4 and TRBJ2-5; TRBD1 is a possible D gene (6 bases). The V end was cut by 4 bases, the J end by 5 bases, with 11 bases between. The CDR3 runs 13 residues. The DNA for the CDR3 is TGTGCCAGCAGTTCCAGGGGCGCGGAGACCCAGTACTTC. Translating gives CASSSRGAETQYF.

V usage is TRBV2 and J usage is TRBJ1-6, with no clear D. This CDR3 is 16 amino acids long. V was cut by 2 bases and J by 10 bases, with 18 bases left in between. Germline V gene lookup returns CDR1 SNHLY and CDR2 FYNNEI. CDR3: CASSEREPGPGSPLHF. The CDR3 DNA reads as TGTGCCAGCAGTGAAAGGGAGCCCGGCCCGGGGTCACCCCTCCACTTT.

This clone was observed once. The chain recombines TRBV19 with TRBJ2-5, with D maybe TRBD1 (5 bases). The germline V gene encodes CDR1 LNHDA and CDR2 SQIVND (reference sequence). CDR3 size: 16 residues. V was shortened by 3 bases and J by 4 bases, with 18 bases between the two germline ends. For the CDR3, the DNA is TGTGCCAGTAGTATTTTAGGCCCGAGTCAGGGAGAGACCCAGTACTTC. This sequence encodes CASSILGPSQGETQYF.

J is TRBJ1-3 and V is TRBV13; the D gene is possibly TRBD1 (5 bases). There are 15 residues in the CDR3. V was cut by 2 bases and J by 1 base, with 9 bases left in between. From germline, CDR1 is PRHDT and CDR2 FYEKMQ (reference sequence). In nucleotides, the CDR3 is TGTGCCAGCAGCTTAATGGGGCCTTCTGGAAACACCATATATTTT. Its translation is CASSLMGPSGNTIYF.

In its sample, this clone was seen once. This rearrangement joins TRBV6-5 to TRBJ1-6; 11 positions match TRBD1. CDR1 is MNHEY, CDR2 SVGAGI, per germline. V dropped 5 bases and J dropped 6; count of bases not matched to a gene: 3. The CDR3 contains 15 residues. The CDR3 reads CASSSGQGANSPLHF. The CDR3 nucleotides are TGTGCCAGCAGTAGTGGACAGGGGGCTAATTCACCCCTCCACTTT.

The chain recombines TRBV6-5 with TRBJ1-6, with 7 bases aligning to TRBD1. The V segment lost 2 bases and the J segment 13 bases; nucleotides outside the gene matches: 5. The CDR3 is made up of 13 amino acids. CDR1 is MNHEY and CDR2 is SVGAGI in the germline V gene. The CDR3 region is CASSYGTVYPLHF. The CDR3 DNA reads TGTGCCAGCAGTTACGGGACAGTCTACCCCCTCCACTTT.

This chain uses TRBV15 with TRBJ2-7; D unresolved. The CDR3 has 13 residues. Trimming shortened V by 6 bases and J by 3 bases, and 12 bases separated the two germline ends. Germline-derived CDR1 and CDR2 are LNHNV and YYDKDF (reference sequence). The CDR3 DNA is TGTGCCACCAGTCCATTTCGGATCTACGAGCAGTACTTC. Encoded protein: CATSPFRIYEQYF.

The chain combines TRBV19 with TRBJ1-2; D call uncertain. V shed 7 bases and J shed 4 bases, with 16 bases lying between them. There are 14 residues in the CDR3. Germline assignment: CDR1 LNHDA and CDR2 SQIVND (reference sequence). The CDR3 region is CASTPPAISYGYTF. CDR3 nucleotide sequence: TGTGCCAGTACACCGCCAGCAATTTCCTATGGCTACACCTTC. Full variable domain (missing parts from reference TRBV19 and TRBJ1-2): DGGITQSPKYLFRKEGQNVTLSCEQNLNHDAMYWYRQDPGQGLRLIYYSQIVNDFQKGDIAEGYSVSREKKESFPLTVTSAQKNPTAFYLCASTPPAISYGYTFGSGTRLTVV.

The V call is TRBV5-4, the J call TRBJ2-7, with D perhaps TRBD2 (6 bases). The CDR3 sequence is 13 residues long. The V gene lost 4 bases and the J gene lost 4 bases, with 12 bases spanning the gap. Germline V gives CDR1 SGHNT, CDR2 YYREEE (reference sequence). This CDR3 is CASSSKGGYEQYF. CDR3 sequence (DNA): TGTGCCAGCAGCAGCAAGGGAGGATACGAGCAGTACTTC.

Only a few counts were recorded for this clone. The chain links TRBV18 to TRBJ2-1; D might be TRBD1 (6 bases). Trimming pared 0 bases from V and 0 bases from J, leaving 12 bases between. Germline V gives CDR1 KGHSH, CDR2 LQKENI. The CDR3 sequence is 17 residues long. The CDR3 region has the DNA TGTGCCAGCTCACCACCAGGACAGAGGAGCTCCTACAATGAGCAGTTCTTC. Protein: CASSPPGQRSSYNEQFF.

The chain combines TRBV24-1 with TRBJ2-3; D possibly corresponds to TRBD2 (5 bases). Germline-derived CDR1 and CDR2 are KGHDR and SFDVKD. V lost 4 bases and J 5 bases, leaving 12 bases between the germline ends. The CDR3 sequence is 14 residues long. CDR3 protein: CATSEEPRGDTQYF. CDR3 bases: TGTGCCACCAGTGAGGAGCCCCGGGGAGATACGCAGTATTTT.

This clone was seen only once. Here the CDR3 reads CSAPGDTEAFF. CDR3 in DNA: TGCAGTGCACCGGGGGACACTGAAGCTTTCTTT. The V gene is TRBV20-1, the J gene TRBJ1-1, with a weak D call TRBD1 (5 bases). The CDR3 is 11 amino acids. V was pared by 6 bases and J by 3 bases, with 8 bases between. The germline V gene encodes CDR1 DFQATT and CDR2 SNEGSKA (reference sequence).

The gene calls are TRBV12-3 or TRBV12-4 and TRBJ2-3; a possible D gene is TRBD2 (5 bases). The CDR3 is made up of 13 amino acids. V was trimmed by 8 bases and J by 6 bases, leaving 15 bases between them. CDR3 nucleotides: TGTGCCAGCGCGACTACGCTCGGCGATACGCAGTATTTT. Protein: CASATTLGDTQYF.

This rearrangement joins TRBV19 to TRBJ1-6; 7 positions agree with TRBD1. Trimming removed 4 bases from V and 0 bases from J; junction bases left unmatched: 3. Germline V lookup: CDR1 LNHDA, CDR2 SQIVND (reference sequence). The length of the CDR3 is 16 residues. This CDR3 is CASSTRQGSYNSPLHF. The CDR3, as DNA: TGTGCCAGTAGTACCAGACAGGGCTCCTATAATTCACCCCTCCACTTT.

J is TRBJ2-5 and V is TRBV12-3 or TRBV12-4; D unresolved. CDR3 length: 12 amino acids. V gave up 0 bases and J gave up 5 bases, with 4 bases separating them. This CDR3 is CASSLALETQYF. CDR3 coding DNA: TGTGCCAGCAGTTTAGCGCTGGAGACCCAGTACTTC.

This CDR3 reads CASSADRGRHNEQFF. As DNA, the CDR3 is TGTGCCAGCAGCGCGGACAGGGGGCGTCACAATGAGCAGTTCTTC. This chain joins TRBV9 and TRBJ2-1; 11 bases are shared with TRBD1. CDR3 length: 15 amino acids. V lost 3 bases to trimming and J lost 5 bases; unmatched junction nucleotides: 4. In germline, CDR1 is SGDLS, CDR2 YYNGEE.

This chain connects TRBV27 to TRBJ2-7; possible D gene TRBD1, 6 bases. The germline CDR1 and CDR2 sequences are MNHEY and SMNVEV (reference sequence). Trimming stripped 2 bases from V and 1 base from J, with 12 bases between. CDR3 length: 15 residues. CDR3 loop: CASSLAPGTSYEQYF. The CDR3 nucleotides are TGTGCCAGCAGTTTAGCTCCCGGGACATCCTACGAGCAGTACTTC.

The chain uses TRBV7-8 and TRBJ1-3; possible D gene TRBD1, 6 bases. The germline CDR1 and CDR2 sequences are SGHVS and FQNEAQ. The CDR3 runs to 19 residues. The V gene lost 5 bases and the J gene lost 0 bases, with 23 bases spanning the gap. In nucleotides, the CDR3 is TGTGCCAGCAGCGCAGGAGGGGGATTGCTGGGGGACTCTGGAAACACCATATATTTT. Protein sequence: CASSAGGGLLGDSGNTIYF. The full variable domain, in which reference TRBV7-8 and TRBJ1-3 provide the parts outside the CDR3, is GAGVSQSPRYKVAKRGQDVALRCDPISGHVSLFWYQQALGQGPEFLTYFQNEAQLDKSGLPSDRFFAERPEGSVSTLKIQRTQQEDSAVYLCASSAGGGLLGDSGNTIYFGEGSWLTVV.

The count of this clone is one. The chain is built from TRBV2 and TRBJ1-6; TRBD1 matches at 7 bases. Germline assignment: CDR1 SNHLY and CDR2 FYNNEI. The CDR3 covers 15 residues. V trimming: 7 bases; J trimming: 6 bases; junction bases outside the gene matches: 9. CDR3 amino acids: CASTIQGTVNSPLHF. The DNA of the CDR3 is TGTGCCAGCACCATACAGGGGACAGTTAATTCACCCCTCCACTTT.

This sequence joins TRBV4-2 and TRBJ2-7; 12 nucleotides match TRBD2. This CDR3 has 16 amino acids. Germline V gene lookup returns CDR1 LGHNA and CDR2 YNFKEQ. V gave up 0 bases and J gave up 1 base; unmatched junction bases: 1. The CDR3 bases are TGTGCCAGCAGCCAAGAACTAGCGGGGGGATCCTACGAGCAGTACTTC. Amino acids: CASSQELAGGSYEQYF.

The chain combines TRBV6-5 with TRBJ1-2; D is possibly TRBD1 (6 bases). This CDR3 has 12 amino acids. Germline assignment: CDR1 MNHEY and CDR2 SVGAGI. V lost 7 bases to trimming and J lost 8 bases, with 14 bases between them. The CDR3 is CASTPGGGGYTF. The CDR3, as DNA: TGTGCCAGCACCCCGGGGGGGGGCGGCTACACCTTC.

This chain uses TRBV5-1 with TRBJ2-5, with D tentatively TRBD2 (6 bases). Germline CDR1 reads SGHRS; CDR2 reads YFSETQ. The CDR3 length is 13 residues. Trimming removed 2 bases from V and 3 bases from J, with 8 bases in between. The CDR3 loop is CASSFTGEETQYF. CDR3 sequence (DNA): TGCGCCAGCAGCTTTACGGGGGAAGAGACCCAGTACTTC.

V is TRBV3-1 (or the pseudogene TRBV3-2) and J is TRBJ2-5; 8 positions match TRBD2. The V and J ends lost 3 bases and 4 bases, in that order; junction bases with no gene match: 7. The germline gives CDR1 LGHDT, CDR2 YNNKEL (reference sequence). The CDR3 sequence is 15 residues long. The CDR3 coding sequence is TGTGCCAGCAGCCAGGGGAGCGGGGGTGGAGAGACCCAGTACTTC. It codes for CASSQGSGGGETQYF.

The V gene is TRBV2, the J gene TRBJ1-6; 8 nucleotides agree with TRBD1. CDR1 is SNHLY and CDR2 is FYNNEI in the germline V gene. V lost 7 bases to trimming and J lost 4 bases; unmatched junction nucleotides: 0. This CDR3 region has 13 residues. The CDR3 nucleotides are TGTGCCAGCAACAGGGGGTATAATTCACCCCTCCACTTT. Residues: CASNRGYNSPLHF.

This sequence joins TRBV19 and TRBJ1-5, with TRBD1 identical over 8 bases. The germline gives CDR1 LNHDA, CDR2 SQIVND (reference sequence). The CDR3 sequence is 14 residues long. V lost 8 bases to trimming and J lost 6 bases; unmatched junction nucleotides: 9. Written as DNA, the CDR3 is TGTGCCAGTTGCGACAGGGGTAGAAGTCAGCCCCAGCATTTT. Protein sequence: CASCDRGRSQPQHF.